This record covers a single T cell receptor (beta chain). This entry belongs to a study of blood T cell repertoires in COVID-19. This CDR3 contains 13 residues. The V end was cut by 1 base, the J end by 5 bases, with 9 bases between. The germline V gene encodes CDR1 SGHRS and CDR2 YFSETQ. Profiled with immunoSEQ multiplex PCR; TCRdb holds only in-frame clones, not every one. The table records some 360,000 clones, roughly 90% of them present only once. Specimen: PBMCs or T cells enriched from blood (not recorded which). V usage is TRBV5-1 and J usage is TRBJ2-5, with D perhaps TRBD1 (5 bases). This TCR was recovered from a woman under 40 who had been exposed to COVID-19. CDR3 DNA sequence: TGCGCCAGCAGCTTGCAGGGAAGGGAGACCCAGTACTTC. The encoded protein is CASSLQGRETQYF. Full variable domain (rest looked up from reference TRBV5-1 and TRBJ2-5): KAGVTQTPRYLIKTRGQQVTLSCSPISGHRSVSWYQQTPGQGLQFLFEYFSETQRNKGNFPGRFSGRQFSNSRSEMNVSTLELGDSALYLCASSLQGRETQYFGPGTRLLVL.